The present entry profiles one T cell receptor beta chain with its context. The target of this receptor is not known. No base quality information exists; no much larger clone differs at one position. The 40 or so donors, aged about 6 to 95 years, were systemically healthy Caucasian individuals from Russia. Each donor gave roughly 9.5 milliliters of peripheral blood, collected into EDTA-treated Vacutainer tubes. PBMCs were isolated by Ficoll-Paque density-gradient centrifugation, with at least 7 million obtained per sample. Total RNA, at least 5 micrograms per sample, was extracted from PBMCs with Trizol reagent. For every donor, flow cytometry on a PBMC aliquot measured the percentage of naive CD45RAhigh/CD27high T cells. This entry belongs to a study of blood T cells in healthy people across ages (dated by TCRdb to the mid-2010s). About the investigation overall: In model experiments, roughly one uniquely barcoded TCR beta cDNA molecule per two T cells was captured by template switching. Age-related changes in TCR beta repertoire diversity were measured in the study by deep sequencing normalized with unique cDNA molecular identifiers. Donors were grouped into four age groups: young (average 16 years), middle-aged (over 35), aged (around 60) and long-lived (over 80). To avoid experimental bias, donors of different ages were spread randomly across the sequencing lanes. Using the same blood draw, the study looked at two additional independent replicas of 1 million unique cDNA reads for two donors, one aged 18 to 30 and the other aged 80 or older.

Here is what the overall study found, with its caveats: Estimates of total diversity based on one million sequenced T cells were regarded as lower bounds and as underestimates. Because profiling used bulk unsorted PBMCs, naive and antigen-experienced compartments could not be compared conclusively. A strong correlation was found between observed TCR beta diversity and the percentage of naive T cells measured by flow cytometry. Compared with the aged group, the long-lived group had more naive CD4+ T cells, fewer expanded clones and increased TCR diversity, a pattern suggesting age selection. Donor CMV infection status was unknown, potentially confounding age-related changes in expanded clonotypes. As age increased, observed TCR beta diversity per million T cells dropped in a roughly linear way, and a significant reduction was already evident by age about 40.

The library came from 5' RACE. A second roughly 6 to 11 cycle PCR used a sample-barcoded 5' primer and a J-beta primer mix. Each TCR beta cDNA molecule received a unique molecular identifier from a template-switch 5' adaptor carrying 12 random nucleotides. Each sample yielded at least 2.5 million CDR3-containing paired-end reads. The Mint cDNA synthesis kit, primed by a TRBC-specific oligonucleotide, was used to synthesize first-strand cDNA from all RNA. Following uracil-DNA glycosylase treatment, a first 18-cycle PCR with universal primers M1SS and BC2_uni_R was performed on all cDNA. The source study handled its data this way. For normalization, 1 million high-quality reads were randomly selected from each sample, with every read carrying a distinct molecular identifier. Instead of being binned into consensus sequences, reads with shared molecular identifiers were discarded. CDR3 identification, clonotype clustering and error correction used MiTCR with a Q25 quality threshold and the strictest error-elimination algorithm. A nonparametric unseen species model with Euler transformation was used to estimate lower-bound total TCR beta diversity. TCRdb reworked the public reads: Q25 trimming with fastp, MiXCR clone assembly, productive beta chains retained. Each entry is one CDR3 protein sequence, shown with its most common DNA and genes. The V and J calls were not made by the authors but by TCRdb's processing. For this sample there are approximately 2,000,000 distinct CDR3 sequences; about 39% appear just once. The top ten constitute roughly 23% of the sample.

Sequenced input: blood. This clonotype was obtained from a human donor in good health.

The DNA sequence is given as TGTGCCAGCAAAGCCGGGACAATCACAGATACGCAGTATTTT. The translation is CASKAGTITDTQYF. The chain is encoded by TRBV6-5 joined to TRBJ2-3; a tentative D match to TRBD1 spans 6 bases. V lost 7 bases and J lost 2 bases; the stretch between them is 13 bases long. Looking up the germline V gene yields CDR1 MNHEY and CDR2 SVGAGI. Including the terminal cysteine and phenylalanine, the CDR3 comprises 14 residues. The kept DNA is CDR3 alone, 42 bases in frame from the first base.